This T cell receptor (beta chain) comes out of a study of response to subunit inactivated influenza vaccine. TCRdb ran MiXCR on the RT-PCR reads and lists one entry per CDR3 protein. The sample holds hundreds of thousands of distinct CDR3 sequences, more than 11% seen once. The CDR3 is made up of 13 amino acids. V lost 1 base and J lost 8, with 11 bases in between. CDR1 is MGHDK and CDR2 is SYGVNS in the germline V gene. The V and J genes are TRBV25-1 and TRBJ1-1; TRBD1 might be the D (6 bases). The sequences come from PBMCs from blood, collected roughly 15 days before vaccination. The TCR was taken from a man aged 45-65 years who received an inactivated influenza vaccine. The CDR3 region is CASSESGTREAFF. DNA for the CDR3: TGTGCCAGCAGTGAATCCGGGACAAGGGAAGCTTTCTTT.